This T cell receptor beta chain was captured by sequencing in a study of post-analysis software for immune sequencing data. In this sample, this clonotype turned up a few times. Its antigen is as yet unknown. Whole-study findings and limits: Under the F measure, samples that were prepared in one batch clustered strongly together. In patients, five TRBV segments were more frequent than in controls, with TRBV5-6, TRBV5-1 and TRBV20-1 among them.

TCR beta libraries were prepared from cDNA with unique molecular identifiers. A population of roughly 0.9 to 11 million T cells gave rise to about half a million cDNA molecules. TCRdb called the PCR reads again in MiXCR, with one record for every CDR3 protein. The sample lists about 380,000 distinct CDR3 sequences; approximately 38% were seen once. This CDR3 contains 13 residues. The ends lost 4 bases at V and 7 bases at J; junction bases unmatched: 2. The V gene's germline CDR1 is SEHNR and CDR2 FQNEAQ (reference sequence). The sequenced sample consisted of blood. The TCR was taken from a girl aged 5 to 17 with multiple sclerosis. This sequence joins TRBV7-9 and TRBJ2-1, with TRBD2 matching over 9 bases. Written as DNA, the CDR3 is TGTGCCAGCAGCTCGAGCGGGGGGAATGAGCAGTTCTTC. Translating it yields CASSSSGGNEQFF. The full variable domain, rest sourced from reference TRBV7-9 and TRBJ2-1, is DTGVSQNPRHKITKRGQNVTFRCDPISEHNRLYWYRQTLGQGPEFLTYFQNEAQLEKSRLLSDRFSAERPKGSFSTLEIQRTEQGDSAMYLCASSSSGGNEQFFGPGTRLTVL.